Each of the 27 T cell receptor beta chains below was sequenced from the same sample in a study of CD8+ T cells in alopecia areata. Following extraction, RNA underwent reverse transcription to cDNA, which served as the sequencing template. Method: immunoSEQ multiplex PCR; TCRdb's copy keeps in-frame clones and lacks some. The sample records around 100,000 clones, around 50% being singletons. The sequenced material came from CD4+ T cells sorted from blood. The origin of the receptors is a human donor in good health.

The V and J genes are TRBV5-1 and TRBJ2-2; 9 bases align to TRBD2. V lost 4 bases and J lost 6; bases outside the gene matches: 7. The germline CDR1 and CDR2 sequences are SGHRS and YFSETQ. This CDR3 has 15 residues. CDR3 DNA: TGCGCCAGCAGCGTGGGACTAGCTTTCTCCGGGGAGCTGTTTTTT. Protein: CASSVGLAFSGELFF.

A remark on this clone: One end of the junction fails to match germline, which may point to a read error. CDR3 residues: CAISSTSSHNKQFF. CDR3 DNA sequence: TGTGCCATCAGCTCGACTAGTTCACACAATAAGCAGTTCTTC. The rearrangement joins TRBV10-3 to TRBJ2-1; D is perhaps TRBD2 (6 bases). The CDR3 is made up of 14 amino acids. The germline V gene encodes CDR1 ENHRY and CDR2 SYGVKD.

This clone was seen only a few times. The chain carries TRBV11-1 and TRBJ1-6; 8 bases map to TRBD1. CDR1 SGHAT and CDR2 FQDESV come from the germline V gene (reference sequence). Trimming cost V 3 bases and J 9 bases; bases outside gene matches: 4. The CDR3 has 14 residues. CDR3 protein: CASSLDRATSPLHF. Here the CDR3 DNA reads TGTGCCAGCAGCTTGGACAGGGCAACTTCACCCCTCCACTTT.

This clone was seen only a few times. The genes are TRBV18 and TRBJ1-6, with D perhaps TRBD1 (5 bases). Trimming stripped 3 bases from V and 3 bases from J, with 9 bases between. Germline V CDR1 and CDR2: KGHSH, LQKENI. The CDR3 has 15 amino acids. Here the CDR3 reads CASSPAQGYNSPLHF. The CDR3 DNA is TGTGCCAGCTCACCCGCCCAGGGCTATAATTCACCCCTCCACTTT.

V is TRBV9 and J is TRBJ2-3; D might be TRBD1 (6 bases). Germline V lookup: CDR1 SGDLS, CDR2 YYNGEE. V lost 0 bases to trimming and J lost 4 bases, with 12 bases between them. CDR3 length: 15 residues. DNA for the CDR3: TGTGCCAGCAGCGTAGCTTCAGGGGTGGCAGATACGCAGTATTTT. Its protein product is CASSVASGVADTQYF.

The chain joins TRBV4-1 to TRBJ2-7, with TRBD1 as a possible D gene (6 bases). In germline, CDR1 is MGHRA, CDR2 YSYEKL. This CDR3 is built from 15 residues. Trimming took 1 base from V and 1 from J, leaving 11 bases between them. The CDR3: CASSQVAGQSYEQYF. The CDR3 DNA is TGCGCCAGCAGCCAAGTGGCCGGACAGTCCTACGAGCAGTACTTC.

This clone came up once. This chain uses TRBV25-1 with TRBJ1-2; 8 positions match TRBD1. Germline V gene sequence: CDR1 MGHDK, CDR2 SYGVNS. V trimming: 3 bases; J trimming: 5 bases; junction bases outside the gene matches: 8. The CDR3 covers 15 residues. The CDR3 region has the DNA TGTGCCAGCAGTGACGGACAGGGCCCGTCTTATGGCTACACCTTC. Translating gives CASSDGQGPSYGYTF.

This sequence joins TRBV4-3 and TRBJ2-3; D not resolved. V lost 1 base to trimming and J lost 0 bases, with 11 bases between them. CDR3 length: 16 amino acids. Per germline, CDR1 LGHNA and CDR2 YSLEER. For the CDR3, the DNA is TGCGCCAGCAGCCAAGCGCAGGCCAGTAGCACAGATACGCAGTATTTT. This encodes CASSQAQASSTDTQYF.

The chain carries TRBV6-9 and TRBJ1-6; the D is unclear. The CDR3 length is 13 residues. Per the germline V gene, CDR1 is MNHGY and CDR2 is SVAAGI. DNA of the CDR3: TGTGCGGGGTCGGGTAACGACAATTCACCCCTCCACTTT. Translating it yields CAGSGNDNSPLHF.

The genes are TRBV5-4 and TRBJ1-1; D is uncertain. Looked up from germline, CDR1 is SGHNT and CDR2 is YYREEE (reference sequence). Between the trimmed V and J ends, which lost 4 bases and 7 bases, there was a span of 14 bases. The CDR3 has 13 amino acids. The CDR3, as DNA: TGTGCCAGCAGCCCTGAACGGGTAGGTGAAGCTTTCTTT. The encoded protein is CASSPERVGEAFF.

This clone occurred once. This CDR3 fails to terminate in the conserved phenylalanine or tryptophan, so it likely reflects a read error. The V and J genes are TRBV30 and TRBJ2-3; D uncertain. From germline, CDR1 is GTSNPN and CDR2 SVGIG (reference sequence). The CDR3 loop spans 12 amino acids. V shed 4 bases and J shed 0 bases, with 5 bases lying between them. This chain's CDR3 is CAWTQSTDTQYL. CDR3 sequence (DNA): TGTGCCTGGACCCAAAGCACAGATACGCAGTATCTT.

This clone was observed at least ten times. The CDR3 here is CASSYSTKSSYEQYF. CDR3 coding DNA: TGTGCCAGCAGTTACTCGACTAAATCCTCCTACGAGCAGTACTTC. The V gene is TRBV6-5, the J gene TRBJ2-7; maybe TRBD2 (5 bases). The V gene's germline CDR1 is MNHEY and CDR2 SVGAGI. The V and J ends lost 0 bases and 0 bases respectively, with 9 bases between them. The length of the CDR3 is 15 residues.

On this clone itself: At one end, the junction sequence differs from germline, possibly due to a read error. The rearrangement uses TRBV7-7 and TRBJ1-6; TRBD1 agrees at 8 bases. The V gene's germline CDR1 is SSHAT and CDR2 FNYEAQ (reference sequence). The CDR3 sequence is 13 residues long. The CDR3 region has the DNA TGTGCTAGCAGCGAAGACAGGGGTTCGACCCTCCACTTT. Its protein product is CASSEDRGSTLHF.

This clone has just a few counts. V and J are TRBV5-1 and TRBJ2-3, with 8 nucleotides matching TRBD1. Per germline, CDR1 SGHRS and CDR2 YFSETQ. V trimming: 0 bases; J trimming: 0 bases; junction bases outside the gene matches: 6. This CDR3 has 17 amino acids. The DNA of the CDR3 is TGCGCCAGCAGCTTGGATGGGGGACAGGTCAGCACAGATACGCAGTATTTT. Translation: CASSLDGGQVSTDTQYF. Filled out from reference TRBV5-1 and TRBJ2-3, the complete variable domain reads KAGVTQTPRYLIKTRGQQVTLSCSPISGHRSVSWYQQTPGQGLQFLFEYFSETQRNKGNFPGRFSGRQFSNSRSEMNVSTLELGDSALYLCASSLDGGQVSTDTQYFGPGTRLTVL.

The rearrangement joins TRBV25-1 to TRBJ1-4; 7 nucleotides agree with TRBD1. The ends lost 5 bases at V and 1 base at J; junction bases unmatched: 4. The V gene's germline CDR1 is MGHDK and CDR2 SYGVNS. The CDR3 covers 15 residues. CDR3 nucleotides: TGTGCCAGCAGTCCCCGACAGGGAACTAATGAAAAACTGTTTTTT. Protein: CASSPRQGTNEKLFF.

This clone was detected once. CDR3 protein: CASSEPPGGNYGYTF. The CDR3, as DNA: TGTGCCAGCAGCGAGCCCCCCGGGGGGAACTATGGCTACACCTTC. The genes are TRBV9 and TRBJ1-2; D perhaps matches TRBD1 (5 bases). Germline CDR1 reads SGDLS; CDR2 reads YYNGEE. V was shortened by 3 bases and J by 2 bases, with 14 bases between the two germline ends. The CDR3 is 15 amino acids.

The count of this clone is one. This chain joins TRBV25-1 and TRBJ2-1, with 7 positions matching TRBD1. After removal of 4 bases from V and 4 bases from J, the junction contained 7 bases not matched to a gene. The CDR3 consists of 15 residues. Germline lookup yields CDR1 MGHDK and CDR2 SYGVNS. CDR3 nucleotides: TGTGCCAGCAGTGGAGAACAGGGGATATACAATGAGCAGTTCTTC. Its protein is CASSGEQGIYNEQFF.

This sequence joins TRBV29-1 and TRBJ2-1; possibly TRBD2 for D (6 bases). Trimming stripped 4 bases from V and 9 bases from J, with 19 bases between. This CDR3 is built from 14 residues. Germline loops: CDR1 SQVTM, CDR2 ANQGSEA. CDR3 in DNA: TGCAGCGTTGGGATGGGATCGGCGGGGACTGAGCAGTTCTTC. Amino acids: CSVGMGSAGTEQFF.

CDR3 amino acids: CAWTGTFTPNSPLHF. The DNA of the CDR3 is TGTGCCTGGACCGGGACTTTTACACCCAATTCACCCCTCCACTTT. The V gene is TRBV30, the J gene TRBJ1-6; possibly TRBD1 for D (5 bases). The CDR3 has 15 amino acids. V lost 4 bases and J 7 bases, leaving 17 bases between the germline ends. Germline V gene sequence: CDR1 GTSNPN, CDR2 SVGIG (reference sequence).

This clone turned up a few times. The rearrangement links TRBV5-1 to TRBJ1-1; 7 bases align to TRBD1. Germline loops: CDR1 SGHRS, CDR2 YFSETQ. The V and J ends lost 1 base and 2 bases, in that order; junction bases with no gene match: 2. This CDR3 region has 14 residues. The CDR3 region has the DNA TGCGCCAGCAGCTTGACAGGGGCCAACACTGAAGCTTTCTTT. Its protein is CASSLTGANTEAFF.

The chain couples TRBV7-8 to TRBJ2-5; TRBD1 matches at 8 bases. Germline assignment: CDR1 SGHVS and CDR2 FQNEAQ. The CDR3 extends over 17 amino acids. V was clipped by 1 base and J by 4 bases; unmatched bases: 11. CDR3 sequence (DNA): TGTGCCAGCAGCTTAGGAAGGACCCAGGGGGCGGGAGAGACCCAGTACTTC. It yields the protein CASSLGRTQGAGETQYF.

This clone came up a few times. Here the CDR3 reads CASSSTNYGYTF. In DNA, the CDR3 is TGCGCCAGCAGCTCAACGAACTATGGCTACACCTTC. The chain is built from TRBV5-1 and TRBJ1-2, with D unresolved. Trimming took off 3 bases at V and 2 bases at J, with 5 bases between the two ends. The CDR3 has 12 amino acids. The germline V gene encodes CDR1 SGHRS and CDR2 YFSETQ.

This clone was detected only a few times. For the CDR3, the DNA is TGCAGCGTTGAGCTGGGTAGGACACCCTCGGGAGGCTACACCTTC. Its protein is CSVELGRTPSGGYTF. The rearrangement links TRBV29-1 to TRBJ1-2; the D gene is possibly TRBD1 (5 bases). The germline V gene encodes CDR1 SQVTM and CDR2 ANQGSEA. V lost 3 bases to trimming and J lost 8 bases, with 22 bases between them. This CDR3 is built from 15 residues.

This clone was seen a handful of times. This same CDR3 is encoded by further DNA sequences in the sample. The CDR3 DNA is TGTGCCAGCAGTTACCGACAGGGGAACTATGGCTACACCTTC. This codes for CASSYRQGNYGYTF. This sequence joins TRBV6-6 and TRBJ1-2; 8 nucleotides agree with TRBD1. With 2 bases clipped from V and 2 bases from J, the junction kept 1 base outside the gene matches. The CDR3 contains 14 residues. Germline V gene lookup returns CDR1 MNHNY and CDR2 SVGAGI (reference sequence).

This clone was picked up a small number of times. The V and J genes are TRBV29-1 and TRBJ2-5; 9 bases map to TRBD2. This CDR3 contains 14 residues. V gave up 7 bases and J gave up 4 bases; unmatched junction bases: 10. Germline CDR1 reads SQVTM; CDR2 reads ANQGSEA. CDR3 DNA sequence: TGCAGCGGCGGGGGGGCCCAGAAAGGAGAGACCCAGTACTTC. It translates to CSGGGAQKGETQYF.

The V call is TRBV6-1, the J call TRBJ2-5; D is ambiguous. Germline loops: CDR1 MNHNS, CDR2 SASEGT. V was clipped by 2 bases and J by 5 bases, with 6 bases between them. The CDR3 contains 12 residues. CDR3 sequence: CASSERVETQYF. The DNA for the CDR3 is TGTGCCAGCAGTGAACGGGTGGAGACCCAGTACTTC.

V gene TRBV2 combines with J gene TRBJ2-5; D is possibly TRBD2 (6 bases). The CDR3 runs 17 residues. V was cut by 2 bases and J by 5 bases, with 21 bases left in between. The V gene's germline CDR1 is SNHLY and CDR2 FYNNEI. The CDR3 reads CASSERAGTAGLETQYF. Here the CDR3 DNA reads TGTGCCAGCAGTGAACGGGCTGGGACTGCGGGGTTGGAGACCCAGTACTTC.